These T cell receptor beta chains were read from a single sample in a study of T cell responses to AZD1222 COVID-19 vaccine. TCRdb's copy holds only in-frame clones and misses some; the assay was immunoSEQ multiplex PCR. There are approximately 140,000 clones in the sample; around 90% occur only once, and roughly 3.8% lies in the top ten. The sequencing used peripheral blood, collected 28 days after the second AZD1222 dose. The receptors shown here come from an adult who received the AZD1222 COVID-19 vaccine. Each CDR3 is given with its conserved first and last residue. The D gene is left open where the match is weak. Clone size is stated in some rows and not others, as once, few, many or a class when expanded.

J,size,D,V,DNA,CDR3
TRBJ1-1,-,-,TRBV7-9,TGTGCCAGCAGCTCACACTCTAGTTTCCGTATAGGGGACACTGAAGCTTTCTTT,CASSSHSSFRIGDTEAFF
TRBJ2-1,-,-,TRBV5-1,TGCGCCAGCAGCCCCCGTTCGCAGTCGCACAGCTCCTACAATGAGCAGTTCTTC,CASSPRSQSHSSYNEQFF
TRBJ1-2,-,-,TRBV11-2,TGTGCCAGCAGCTGGACAGATTACTATGGCTACACCTTC,CASSWTDYYGYTF
TRBJ2-1,-,TRBD1,TRBV5-6,TGTGCCAGCAGCTTGGCAGGGGGCAATGAGCAGTTCTTC,CASSLAGGNEQFF
TRBJ2-5,-,-,TRBV19,TGTGCCAGTAGTATGGGGGGGGCGGATGGAGAGACCCAGTACTTC,CASSMGGADGETQYF
TRBJ1-5,-,TRBD1,TRBV6-1,TGTGCCAGCAGTGCCGGGTTCGACAGGGGCAAACAGCCCCAGCATTTT,CASSAGFDRGKQPQHF
TRBJ2-1,-,-,TRBV6-4,TGTGCCAGCAGTGACTCGAGCGAGGCCCACAATGAGCAGTTCTTC,CASSDSSEAHNEQFF
TRBJ1-3,-,-,TRBV5-1,TGCGCCAGCAGCTTAGCAGGGGTAGTATACGGAAACACCATATATTTT,CASSLAGVVYGNTIYF
TRBJ2-2,-,-,TRBV29-1,TGCAGCGTTTTTGTTACGACCACCGGGGAGCTGTTTTTT,CSVFVTTTGELFF
TRBJ2-7,few,TRBD2,TRBV7-6,TGTGCCAGCAGCCCCCTTGCGGGGGGGCCTAGCTACGAGCAGTACTTC,CASSPLAGGPSYEQYF
TRBJ1-5,-,-,TRBV18,TGTGCCAGCTCACCTCTTGGAGCGGGATATAATCAGCCCCAGCATTTT,CASSPLGAGYNQPQHF
TRBJ1-2,-,-,TRBV7-6,TGTGCCCCTACCGACTATGGCTACACCTTC,CAPTDYGYTF
TRBJ1-5,-,-,TRBV30,TGTGCCTGGAGTAAAACAGGGCCCTATCAGCCCCAGCATTTT,CAWSKTGPYQPQHF
TRBJ1-2,-,-,TRBV7-2,TGTGCCAGCAGCTTAAACAGGCTGGGAAACTATGGCTACACCTTC,CASSLNRLGNYGYTF
TRBJ2-2,-,-,TRBV7-9,TGTGCCAGCAGCTTTCGCTCCACGAGGGAGCCGACCGGGGAGCTGTTTTTT,CASSFRSTREPTGELFF
TRBJ2-1,once,-,TRBV3-1/TRBV3-2,TGTGCCAGCAGCCCTCTAGGGAGCTCCTACAATGAGCAGTTCTTC,CASSPLGSSYNEQFF
TRBJ1-1,-,TRBD1,TRBV18,TGTGCCAGCTCGCCGACAGGGGGCACTGAAGCTTTCTTT,CASSPTGGTEAFF
TRBJ2-5,-,-,TRBV5-1,TGCGCCAGCAGCTTGGAAGAGGGGTGGGAGACCCAGTACTTC,CASSLEEGWETQYF
TRBJ1-3,-,-,TRBV7-9,TGTGCCAGCAGTGACCAAGTCATAGGGGACAGAAACACCATATATTTT,CASSDQVIGDRNTIYF
TRBJ2-3,-,TRBD2,TRBV25-1,TGTGCCGGTAGCGGGGGGCGACCTTCTAGCACAGATACGCAGTATTTT,CAGSGGRPSSTDTQYF
TRBJ1-2,-,TRBD1,TRBV6-6,TGTGCCAGCGCCAGGGGGCTCGCAGGTGGCTACACCTTC,CASARGLAGGYTF
TRBJ1-4,-,-,TRBV6-4,TGTGCCAGCAGTGTAACAGGGAGAGGAAAACTGTTTTTT,CASSVTGRGKLFF
TRBJ2-5,-,-,TRBV3-1/TRBV3-2,TGTGCCAGCAGCCAAGAACAGGGGAGGGCGCAGACCCAGTACTTC,CASSQEQGRAQTQYF
TRBJ1-2,-,-,TRBV28,TGTGCCATCCCCTCAAGGGGGGCCTATGGCTACACCTTC,CAIPSRGAYGYTF
TRBJ2-1,-,-,TRBV19,TGTGCCAGTAGCCTAAATGAGCAAAATTCTCCGTGTCCTGTCTTC,CASSLNEQNSPCPVF
TRBJ1-4,few,-,TRBV5-4,TGTGCCAGCAGCTGGTCACCGGGGCCTAATGAAAAACTGTTTTTT,CASSWSPGPNEKLFF
TRBJ1-1,-,-,TRBV14,TGTGCCAGCAGCCACACTCGGACGGGGAACACTGAAGCTTTCTTT,CASSHTRTGNTEAFF
TRBJ2-5,-,TRBD1,TRBV19,TGTGCCAGTAGTACGGGACAGGGGGGAGAGACCCAGTACTTC,CASSTGQGGETQYF
TRBJ2-6,-,-,TRBV10-2,TGCGCCAGCAGTGAGTCCCGAGGGTCTGGGGCCAACGTCCTGACTTTC,CASSESRGSGANVLTF